The present T cell receptor beta chain was sequenced within a study of OX40 agonist ivuxolimab in advanced cancers. Study at large: Patients were dosed intravenously with ivuxolimab at 0.01 to 10 mg/kg every 2 weeks. Overall study results and limits: In CD8+ T cells, expanded clones were on average more numerous than in CD4+. Dose levels from 0.1 to 3.0 mg/kg saw CD4+ and CD8+ blood T cells expand clonally by week 6.

To note about this clone: Antigen unknown.

Enrollment shut out patients with autoimmune disease history or systemic immunosuppression. From germline, CDR1 is SQVTM and CDR2 ANQGSEA. Trimming pared 5 bases from V and 2 bases from J, leaving 12 bases between. CDR3 length: 14 residues. Using immunoSEQ multiplex PCR, the repertoire was profiled, and TCRdb retains in-frame clones only, with some absent. The data hold about 46,000 clones, with 88% observed a single time. Sequencing used CD4+ or CD8+ T cells sorted from blood, obtained in a trial of the OX40 agonist ivuxolimab. The TCR comes from an adult with an advanced solid tumor such as melanoma, head and neck, liver or kidney cancer. The chain carries TRBV29-1 and TRBJ2-2; weak D call: TRBD2 (6 bases). Here the CDR3 reads CSVNSGANTGELFF. CDR3 sequence (DNA): TGCAGCGTTAACTCGGGAGCCAACACCGGGGAGCTGTTTTTT.